This TCR beta chain was found in a study of blood T cell repertoires in COVID-19. The data were produced by immunoSEQ multiplex PCR, yet TCRdb's version contains in-frame clones alone and is incomplete. Here the sample spans tens of thousands of clones, over 75% being singletons. Germline V gives CDR1 LNHDA, CDR2 SQIVND (reference sequence). With V trimmed by 6 bases and J by 7 bases, 11 bases remained unmatched. The CDR3 length is 14 residues. The rearrangement uses TRBV19 and TRBJ1-2; TRBD1 matches at 7 bases. The sequenced material came from peripheral blood. This receptor was identified in a man in his forties or fifties with COVID-19, enrolled during active disease. This CDR3 is CASSPDLTGIGYTF. The DNA of the CDR3 is TGTGCCAGTAGCCCCGACCTGACAGGGATTGGCTACACCTTC.